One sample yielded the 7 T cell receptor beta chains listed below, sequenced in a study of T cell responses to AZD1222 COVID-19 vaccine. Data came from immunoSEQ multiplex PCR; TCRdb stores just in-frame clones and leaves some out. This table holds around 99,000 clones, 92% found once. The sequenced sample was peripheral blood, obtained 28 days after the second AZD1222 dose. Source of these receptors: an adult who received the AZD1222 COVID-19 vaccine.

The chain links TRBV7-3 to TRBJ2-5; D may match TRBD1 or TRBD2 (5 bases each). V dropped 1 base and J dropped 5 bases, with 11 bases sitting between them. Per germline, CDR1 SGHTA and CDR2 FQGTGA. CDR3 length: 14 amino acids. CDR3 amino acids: CASSLSRDGETQYF. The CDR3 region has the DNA TGTGCCAGCAGCTTAAGCCGGGACGGGGAGACCCAGTACTTC.

The CDR3 loop reads CASSLEPTLGNTIYF. CDR3 coding DNA: TGTGCCAGCAGCTTGGAACCCACGCTGGGAAACACCATATATTTT. The V call is TRBV5-4, the J call TRBJ1-3; D remains unclear. CDR1 is SGHNT and CDR2 is YYREEE in the germline V gene (reference sequence). The CDR3 is made up of 15 amino acids. Trimming pared 0 bases from V and 4 bases from J, leaving 11 bases between.

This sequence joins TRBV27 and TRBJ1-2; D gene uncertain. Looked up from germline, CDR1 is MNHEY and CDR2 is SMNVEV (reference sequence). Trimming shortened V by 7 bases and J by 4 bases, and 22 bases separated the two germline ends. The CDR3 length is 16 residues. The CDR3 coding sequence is TGTGCCAGCACTCGTTTGGGCACTCAAAATGCCTATGGCTACACCTTC. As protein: CASTRLGTQNAYGYTF.

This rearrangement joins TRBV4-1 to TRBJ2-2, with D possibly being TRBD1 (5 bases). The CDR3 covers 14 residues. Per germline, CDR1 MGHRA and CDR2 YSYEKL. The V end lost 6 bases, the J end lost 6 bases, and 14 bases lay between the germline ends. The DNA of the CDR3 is TGCGCCAGCAGAAGGGGCCCCTCCGCCGGGGAGCTGTTTTTT. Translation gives CASRRGPSAGELFF.

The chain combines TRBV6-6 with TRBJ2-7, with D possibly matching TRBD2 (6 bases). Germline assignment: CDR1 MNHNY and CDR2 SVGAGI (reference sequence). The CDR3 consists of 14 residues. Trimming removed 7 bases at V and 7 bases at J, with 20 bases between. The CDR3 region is CASTPTVGGWEQYF. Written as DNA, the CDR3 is TGTGCCAGCACCCCCACCGTGGGGGGTTGGGAGCAGTACTTC.

Here the CDR3 reads CAISGKGMDRTANTGELFF. DNA for the CDR3: TGTGCCATCAGTGGGAAGGGGATGGACAGGACGGCGAACACCGGGGAGCTGTTTTTT. This sequence joins TRBV10-3 and TRBJ2-2; 7 bases are shared with TRBD1. This CDR3 is 19 amino acids long. Germline CDR1 ENHRY, CDR2 SYGVKD. V shed 4 bases, J shed 0 bases, and the junction held 14 bases outside the gene matches.

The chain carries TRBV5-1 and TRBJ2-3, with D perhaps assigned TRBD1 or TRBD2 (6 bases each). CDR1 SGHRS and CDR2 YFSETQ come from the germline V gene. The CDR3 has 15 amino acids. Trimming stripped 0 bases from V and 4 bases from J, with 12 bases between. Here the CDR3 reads CASSLEAGGADTQYF. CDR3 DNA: TGCGCCAGCAGCTTGGAAGCCGGGGGCGCAGATACGCAGTATTTT. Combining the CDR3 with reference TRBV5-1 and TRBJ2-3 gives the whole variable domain KAGVTQTPRYLIKTRGQQVTLSCSPISGHRSVSWYQQTPGQGLQFLFEYFSETQRNKGNFPGRFSGRQFSNSRSEMNVSTLELGDSALYLCASSLEAGGADTQYFGPGTRLTVL.